The clone carrying this T cell receptor (beta chain) was seen a few times. Its antigen is not identified. A universal primer site and UMIs were added as TCR cDNA was made by 5'RACE template switching. TCRdb fed the 5' RACE reads into MiXCR, producing one record per CDR3 protein. The sample holds approximately 260,000 distinct CDR3 sequences, 13% seen once. V lost 2 bases and J 4 bases, leaving 15 bases between the germline ends. From germline, CDR1 is MNHEY and CDR2 SVGEGT. The CDR3 runs 15 residues. This record belongs to a study of T cells after yellow fever vaccination. Study as a whole: Those fractions that held only low numbers of cells were prepared using the SMART-Seq v4 Ultra Low Input RNA kit. General study findings and limits: In post-booster samples, most primary-vaccination clones reappeared (roughly 96% CD4, 70% to 90% CD8). Weaker overall, the secondary response nonetheless peaked faster (day 5 versus 15).

The rearrangement links TRBV6-2 or TRBV6-3 to TRBJ2-7; D gene ambiguous. The sample in question was CD4+ T cells sorted from PBMCs, obtained 45 days after the yellow fever booster vaccination. The origin of this receptor is a man in his thirties or forties who received the YFV17D yellow fever vaccine. CDR3 coding DNA: TGTGCCAGCAGTTACGGAGACTTGGAATATTACGAGCAGTACTTC. Translated: CASSYGDLEYYEQYF.